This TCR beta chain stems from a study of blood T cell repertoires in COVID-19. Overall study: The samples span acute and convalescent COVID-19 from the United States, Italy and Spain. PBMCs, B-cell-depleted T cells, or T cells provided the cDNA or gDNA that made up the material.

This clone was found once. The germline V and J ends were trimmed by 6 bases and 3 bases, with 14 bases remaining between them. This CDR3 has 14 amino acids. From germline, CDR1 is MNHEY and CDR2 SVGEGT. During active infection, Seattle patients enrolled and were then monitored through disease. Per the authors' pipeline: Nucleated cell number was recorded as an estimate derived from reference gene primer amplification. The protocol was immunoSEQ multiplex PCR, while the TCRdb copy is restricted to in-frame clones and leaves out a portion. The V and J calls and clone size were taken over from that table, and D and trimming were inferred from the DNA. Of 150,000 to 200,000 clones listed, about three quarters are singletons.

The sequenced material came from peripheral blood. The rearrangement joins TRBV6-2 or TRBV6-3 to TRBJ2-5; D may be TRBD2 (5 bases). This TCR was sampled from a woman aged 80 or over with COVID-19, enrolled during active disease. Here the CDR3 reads CASSKRTGEETQYF. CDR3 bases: TGTGCCAGCAGCAAGAGGACCGGGGAAGAGACCCAGTACTTC.